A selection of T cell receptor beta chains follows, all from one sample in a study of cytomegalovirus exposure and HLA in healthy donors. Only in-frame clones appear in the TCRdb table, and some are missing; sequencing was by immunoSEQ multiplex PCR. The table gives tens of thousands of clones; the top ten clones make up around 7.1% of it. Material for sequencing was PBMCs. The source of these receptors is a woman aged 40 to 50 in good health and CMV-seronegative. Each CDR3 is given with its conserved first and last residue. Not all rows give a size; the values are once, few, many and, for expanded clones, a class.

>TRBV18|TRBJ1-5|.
CASSQNTGQGFQPQHF
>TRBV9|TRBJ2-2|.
CASSVGSGGDGTGELFF
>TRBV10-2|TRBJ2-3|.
CASSVPLAGGGSTDTQYF
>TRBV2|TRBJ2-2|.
CASSEQGPNTGELFF
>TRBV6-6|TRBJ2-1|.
CASSPPGTTHNEQFF
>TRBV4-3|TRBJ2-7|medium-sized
CASSQDSDTRYEQYF
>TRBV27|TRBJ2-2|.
CASSLAGGSGGELFF
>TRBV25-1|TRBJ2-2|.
CASSEFGETGELFF
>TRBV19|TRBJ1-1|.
CASSTTGEVEAFF
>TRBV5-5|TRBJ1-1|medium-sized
CASSGRVKNTEAFF
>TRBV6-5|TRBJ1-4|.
CASSRQTGDNEKLFF
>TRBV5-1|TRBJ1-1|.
CASSYDRNTEAFF
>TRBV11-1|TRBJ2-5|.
CASSFQGQNQETQYF
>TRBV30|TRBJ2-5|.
CAWSEGLFSYEQYF
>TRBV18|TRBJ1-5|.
CASSPTGTASNQPQHF
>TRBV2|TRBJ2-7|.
CASSEKYGLPGTRRVEQYF
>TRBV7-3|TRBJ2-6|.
CASSSGGLANVLTF
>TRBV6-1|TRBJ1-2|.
CASNSWGQGAGYTF
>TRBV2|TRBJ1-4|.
CASTSGQGNEKLFF
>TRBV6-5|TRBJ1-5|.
CASSLGQGNQPQHF
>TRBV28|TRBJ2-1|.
CASSQVGQGGYNEQFF
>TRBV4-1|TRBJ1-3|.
CASSQDTGTGNTIYF
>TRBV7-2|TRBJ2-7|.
CASSLEGTGVYEQYF
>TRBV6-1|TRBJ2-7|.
CASSELFGINEQYF
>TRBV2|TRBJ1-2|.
CASIEYRGDGYTF
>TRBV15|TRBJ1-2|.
CATSRDVTGNYGYTF
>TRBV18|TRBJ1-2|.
CASSPPNPEANYGYTF
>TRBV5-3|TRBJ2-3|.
CARSFGGDTQYF
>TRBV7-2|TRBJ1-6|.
CASSLILNYNSPLHF
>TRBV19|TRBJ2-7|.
CASSPGGLSGEQYF
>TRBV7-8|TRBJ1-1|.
CASSLVQDTEAFF
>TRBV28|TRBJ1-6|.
CASRSGTFQNSPLHF
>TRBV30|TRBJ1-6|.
CAWQQGNNSPLHF
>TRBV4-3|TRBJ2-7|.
CASSRIQGAREQYF
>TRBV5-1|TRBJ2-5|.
CASSLITDQETQYF
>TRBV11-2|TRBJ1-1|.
CASSLGEGAFF
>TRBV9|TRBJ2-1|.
CASSPRDRVGNEQFF
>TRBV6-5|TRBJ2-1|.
CASSYSSRREQFF
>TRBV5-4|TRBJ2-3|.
CASSESHTTGGTDTQYF
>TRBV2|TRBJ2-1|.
CASSPDWRVGNEQFF
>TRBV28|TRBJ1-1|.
CASSLGRVNTEAFF
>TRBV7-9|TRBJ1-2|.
CASSLGDRGSGYGYTF
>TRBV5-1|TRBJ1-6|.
CASSSGLFGNSPLHF
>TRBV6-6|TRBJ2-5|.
CASSYRSSGGGPQYF